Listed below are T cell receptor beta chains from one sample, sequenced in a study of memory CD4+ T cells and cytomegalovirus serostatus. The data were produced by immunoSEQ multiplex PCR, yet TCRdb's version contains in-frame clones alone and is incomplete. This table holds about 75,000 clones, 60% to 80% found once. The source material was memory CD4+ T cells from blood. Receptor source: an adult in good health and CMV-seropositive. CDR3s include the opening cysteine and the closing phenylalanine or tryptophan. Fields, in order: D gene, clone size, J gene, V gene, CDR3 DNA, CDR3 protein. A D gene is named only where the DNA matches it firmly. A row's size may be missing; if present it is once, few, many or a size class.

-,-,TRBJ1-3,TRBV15,TGTGCCACCAGCTACGGTAGCCTATCTGGAAACACCATATATTTT,CATSYGSLSGNTIYF
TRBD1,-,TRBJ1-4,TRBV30,TGTGCCTGGAGTAAAACAGGGGGCACTAATGAAAAACTGTTTTTT,CAWSKTGGTNEKLFF
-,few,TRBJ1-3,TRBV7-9,TGTGCCAGCAGCTCTCAGGGGCTAAAAGGAAACACCATATATTTT,CASSSQGLKGNTIYF
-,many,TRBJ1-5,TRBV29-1,TGCAGCGTTGAAGTATCGGGAGATCAGCCCCAGCATTTT,CSVEVSGDQPQHF
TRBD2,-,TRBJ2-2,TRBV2,TGTGCCAGCAGTGAGATAACACTAGCGGGGACGAACACCGGGGAGCTGTTTTTT,CASSEITLAGTNTGELFF
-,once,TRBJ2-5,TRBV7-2,TGTGCCAGCAGCCCGAACAGGGGGGGGTCGGAGACCCAGTACTTC,CASSPNRGGSETQYF
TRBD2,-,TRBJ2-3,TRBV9,TGTGCCAGCAGCACGGGACTAGCGGGACTGGTGGATACGCAGTATTTT,CASSTGLAGLVDTQYF
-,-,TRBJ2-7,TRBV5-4,TGTGCCAGCAGCTTGCCTCCTCTGGGGGGCTTAAACGAGCAGTACTTC,CASSLPPLGGLNEQYF
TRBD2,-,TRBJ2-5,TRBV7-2,TGTGCCAGCAGCTCCAAACTAGCGGGAGGGCCGTCTGAAGAGACCCAGTACTTC,CASSSKLAGGPSEETQYF
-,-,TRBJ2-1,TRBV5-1,TGCGCCAGCAGCTTGGTTAGTCGACCGGTCCATGAGCAGTTCTTC,CASSLVSRPVHEQFF
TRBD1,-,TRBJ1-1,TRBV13,TGTGCCAGCAGCTTCTCGATAACAGGGGACACTGAAGCTTTCTTT,CASSFSITGDTEAFF
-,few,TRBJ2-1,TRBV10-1,TGCGCCAGCAGTGAGGGCGGGAACAATGAGCAGTTCTTC,CASSEGGNNEQFF
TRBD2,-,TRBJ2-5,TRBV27,TGTGCCAGCAGTTTGCTAGCGGGCCAAGAGACCCAGTACTTC,CASSLLAGQETQYF
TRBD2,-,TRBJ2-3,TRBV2,TGTGCCAGCAGTCCGCGGACTAGCGTTACAGATACGCAGTATTTT,CASSPRTSVTDTQYF
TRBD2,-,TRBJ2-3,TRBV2,TGTGCCAGCAGTGAATATCTAGCGGGGGGTCCAGATACGCAGTATTTT,CASSEYLAGGPDTQYF
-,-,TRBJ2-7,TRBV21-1,TGTGCCCCCAGAAAAGGGCCCCTGGACTACGAGCAGTACTTC,CAPRKGPLDYEQYF
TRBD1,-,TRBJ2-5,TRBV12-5,TGTGCTAGTGGTTCCGGACAGGTAGGGGAGACCCAGTACTTC,CASGSGQVGETQYF
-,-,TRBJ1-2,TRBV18,TGTGCCAGCTCACCTGCCGGACAGTTTGATGGCTACACCTTC,CASSPAGQFDGYTF
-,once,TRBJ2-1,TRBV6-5,TGTGCCAGCAGACTAGCCGATGAGCAGTTCTTC,CASRLADEQFF
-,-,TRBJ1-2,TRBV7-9,TGTGCCAGCAGCTTAGACATTGACTTTGGCTACACCTTC,CASSLDIDFGYTF
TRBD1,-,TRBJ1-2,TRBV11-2,TGTGCCAGCAGCACAGCGCAGGGGGCGCAGGGCTACACCTTC,CASSTAQGAQGYTF
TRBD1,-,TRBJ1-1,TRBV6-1,TGTGCCAGCAGTGAGGGGACAGCGAACACTGAAGCTTTCTTT,CASSEGTANTEAFF
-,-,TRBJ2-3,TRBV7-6,TGTGCCAGCAGCTCTCCCCCACGCACAGATACGCAGTATTTT,CASSSPPRTDTQYF
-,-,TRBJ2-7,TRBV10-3,TGTGCCATCAGTGAGTCAGGGACGAATGGGGAGCAGTACTTC,CAISESGTNGEQYF
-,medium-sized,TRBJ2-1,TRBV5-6,TGTGCCAGCAGCTTGGAACGGACTGCAGTCCGAGGTGAGCAGTTCTTC,CASSLERTAVRGEQFF
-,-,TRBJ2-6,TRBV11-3,TGTGCCAGCGAGAGGAACTCTGGGGCCAACGTCCTGACTTTC,CASERNSGANVLTF
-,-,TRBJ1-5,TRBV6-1,TGTGCCAGCAGCCCTAAGGGGATGGGCAATCAGCCCCAGCATTTT,CASSPKGMGNQPQHF
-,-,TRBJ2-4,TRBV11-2,TGTGCCAGCAGCTTACGGAGAGCCGAGGGAAACATTCAGTACTTC,CASSLRRAEGNIQYF
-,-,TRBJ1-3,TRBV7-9,TGTGCCAGCAGCGCCGACAGGTTCCCTGGAAACACCATATATTTT,CASSADRFPGNTIYF
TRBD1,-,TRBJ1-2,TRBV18,TGTGCCAGCTCACCCGGACAGGGAGGAAGCTATGGCTACACCTTC,CASSPGQGGSYGYTF
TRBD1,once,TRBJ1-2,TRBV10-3,TGTGCCATCAGTAAGGGGGCCCTTTTTATGGATGGCTACACCTTC,CAISKGALFMDGYTF
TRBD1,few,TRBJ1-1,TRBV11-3,TGTGCCAGCAGCTTAGACTCTTGGACAGGGAGGACTGAAGCTTTCTTT,CASSLDSWTGRTEAFF
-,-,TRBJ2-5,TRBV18,TGTGCCAGCTCACCCTCCGCGATGGGGGACCAAGAGACCCAGTACTTC,CASSPSAMGDQETQYF
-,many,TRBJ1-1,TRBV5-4,TGTGCCAGCAGCTTCAGCCAGAACACTGAAGCTTTCTTT,CASSFSQNTEAFF
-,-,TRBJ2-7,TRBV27,TGTGCCAGCAGTTTTAGGCCAGGAGACTACGAGCAGTACTTC,CASSFRPGDYEQYF
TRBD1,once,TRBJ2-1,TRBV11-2,TGTGCCAGCAGCTCGGGGACAGGGTTCTACAATGAGCAGTTCTTC,CASSSGTGFYNEQFF
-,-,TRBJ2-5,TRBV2,TGTGCCAGCAGTGAAGTCGACGAGACCCAGTACTTC,CASSEVDETQYF